A single sample gave rise to the 15 T cell receptor beta chains below, sequenced in a study of lymphopenia after photon versus proton radiotherapy. Clones were read by immunoSEQ multiplex PCR, and TCRdb kept only the in-frame ones, dropping some. The data contain about 58,000 clones, approximately 84% of them singletons. The specimen comprised peripheral blood, sampled from a patient treated with proton-based radiotherapy. The receptors come from a man between 60 and 75 years old with pancreatic cancer.

The chain carries TRBV19 and TRBJ2-1; tentatively, D is TRBD1 (6 bases). Germline V CDR1 and CDR2: LNHDA, SQIVND (reference sequence). The CDR3 consists of 15 residues. The V end lost 4 bases, the J end lost 5 bases, and 15 bases lay between the germline ends. CDR3 bases: TGTGCCAGTAGTACGAGGACAGATTCTCACAATGAGCAGTTCTTC. Translating gives CASSTRTDSHNEQFF. The entire variable domain, with the rest obtained from reference TRBV19 and TRBJ2-1, is as follows: DGGITQSPKYLFRKEGQNVTLSCEQNLNHDAMYWYRQDPGQGLRLIYYSQIVNDFQKGDIAEGYSVSREKKESFPLTVTSAQKNPTAFYLCASSTRTDSHNEQFFGPGTRLTVL.

This chain links TRBV15 with TRBJ2-1; 7 bases are shared with TRBD2. The trim removed 6 bases at V and 0 bases at J, leaving 11 bases unmatched. CDR1 is LNHNV, CDR2 YYDKDF, per germline (reference sequence). The CDR3 covers 17 residues. In DNA, the CDR3 is TGTGCCACCAGTGACCTTAAGCGGGGATTCTCCTACAATGAGCAGTTCTTC. As protein: CATSDLKRGFSYNEQFF.

This chain uses TRBV6-4 with TRBJ2-1; TRBD2 matches 11 bases. CDR1 is MRHNA and CDR2 is SNTAGT in the germline V gene. Losses at the gene ends were 4 bases for V and 9 bases for J; bases not matched to a gene: 11. The CDR3 loop spans 16 amino acids. DNA for the CDR3: TGTGCCAGCAGTGCTGGGGCTAGCGGGAGGACGGGTGAGCAGTTCTTC. Translation: CASSAGASGRTGEQFF.

CDR3 DNA sequence: TGCGCCAGCAGCTTGCGGGGGCAGGTCGATGGCTACACCTTC. Translating gives CASSLRGQVDGYTF. The chain combines TRBV5-1 with TRBJ1-2; a possible D gene is TRBD1 (6 bases). Looked up from germline, CDR1 is SGHRS and CDR2 is YFSETQ. Trimming shortened V by 1 base and J by 6 bases, and 13 bases separated the two germline ends. This CDR3 contains 14 residues.

This chain links TRBV28 with TRBJ2-1; 8 bases map to TRBD2. The CDR3 extends over 15 amino acids. Trimming took 5 bases from V and 4 from J; bases not matched to a gene: 7. Germline CDR1 MDHEN, CDR2 SYDVKM. CDR3 nucleotide sequence: TGTGCCAGCAGTCCGAGCGGGAGCGGGTACAATGAGCAGTTCTTC. Its translation is CASSPSGSGYNEQFF. The full variable domain, its missing parts supplied by reference TRBV28 and TRBJ2-1, is DVKVTQSSRYLVKRTGEKVFLECVQDMDHENMFWYRQDPGLGLRLIYFSYDVKMKEKGDIPEGYSVSREKKERFSLILESASTNQTSMYLCASSPSGSGYNEQFFGPGTRLTVL.

The CDR3 spells CASSPAVSNQPQHF. The CDR3 region has the DNA TGTGCCAGCAGCCCCGCAGTAAGCAATCAGCCCCAGCATTTT. This chain connects TRBV7-2 to TRBJ1-5; D not certain. Per the germline V gene, CDR1 is SGHTA and CDR2 is FQGNSA. The CDR3 is 14 amino acids. The V gene lost 5 bases and the J gene lost 1 base, with 9 bases spanning the gap. Variable domain in full (rest from reference TRBV7-2 and TRBJ1-5): GAGVSQSPSNKVTEKGKDVELRCDPISGHTALYWYRQSLGQGLEFLIYFQGNSAPDKSGLPSDRFSAERTGGSVSTLTIQRTQQEDSAVYLCASSPAVSNQPQHFGDGTRLSIL.

This rearrangement joins TRBV7-2 to TRBJ2-1, with 14 bases identical to TRBD2. The ends lost 6 bases at V and 6 bases at J; junction bases unmatched: 4. Germline V CDR1 and CDR2: SGHTA, FQGNSA. The CDR3 has 15 residues. The CDR3 nucleotides read TGTGCCAGCAGGATCGGGACTAGCGGGAGCAATGAGCAGTTCTTC. Encoded protein: CASRIGTSGSNEQFF.

The chain uses TRBV6-1 and TRBJ2-1; 7 positions match TRBD1. The germline CDR1 and CDR2 sequences are MNHNS and SASEGT. V dropped 6 bases and J dropped 7; count of bases not matched to a gene: 6. This CDR3 comprises 13 residues. In DNA, the CDR3 is TGTGCCAGCAGCGACAGGGAAGGTAATGAGCAGTTCTTC. This encodes CASSDREGNEQFF.

The V and J genes are TRBV10-3 and TRBJ2-4; a possible D gene is TRBD2 (5 bases). The CDR3 spans 14 residues. Germline loops: CDR1 ENHRY, CDR2 SYGVKD. The V end lost 10 bases, the J end lost 6 bases, and 19 bases lay between the germline ends. CDR3 DNA: TGTGCCACTCACGGATCGGGGTACGTAAACATTCAGTACTTC. Translation: CATHGSGYVNIQYF.

The chain combines TRBV7-6 with TRBJ2-1; D might be TRBD2 (6 bases). Trimming took 1 base from V and 6 from J, leaving 16 bases between them. The CDR3 spans 16 residues. Germline V CDR1 and CDR2: SGHVS, FNYEAQ. The CDR3 here is CASSLDPGVLTNEQFF. The CDR3 bases are TGTGCCAGCAGCTTAGATCCGGGAGTCCTCACCAATGAGCAGTTCTTC.

The chain links TRBV29-1 to TRBJ2-1, with D unclear. There are 12 residues in the CDR3. Germline lookup yields CDR1 SQVTM and CDR2 ANQGSEA. Trimming removed 0 bases at V and 7 bases at J, with 7 bases between. CDR3: CSVEDLGNEQFF. The CDR3 region has the DNA TGCAGCGTTGAAGATCTTGGGAATGAGCAGTTCTTC.

The chain has TRBV18 and TRBJ2-1, with TRBD2 matching over 10 bases. Germline loops: CDR1 KGHSH, CDR2 LQKENI. With V trimmed by 3 bases and J by 0 bases, 2 bases remained unmatched. The CDR3 has 16 amino acids. CDR3 sequence: CASSPASGSSYNEQFF. The CDR3 DNA sequence: TGTGCCAGCTCACCCGCTAGCGGGAGCTCCTACAATGAGCAGTTCTTC.

CDR3 DNA sequence: TGTGCCAGCAGTTCCGCAGGGGCGTCGAATCAGCCCCAGCATTTT. Its translation is CASSSAGASNQPQHF. The gene calls are TRBV6-5 and TRBJ1-5; D might be TRBD1 (6 bases). CDR1 is MNHEY, CDR2 SVGAGI, per germline. This CDR3 comprises 15 residues. Trimming took off 4 bases at V and 4 bases at J, with 14 bases between the two ends.

This chain connects TRBV5-8 to TRBJ2-5; 7 bases are a match to TRBD1. Trimming at V came to 4 bases and at J to 2 bases, leaving 5 bases not matched to a gene. The CDR3 length is 14 residues. Germline V gives CDR1 SGHTS, CDR2 YDEGEE. The CDR3 spells CASSPQGQQETQYF. The CDR3 bases are TGTGCCAGCAGCCCGCAGGGACAGCAAGAGACCCAGTACTTC.

The rearrangement uses TRBV15 and TRBJ1-5; maybe TRBD1 (5 bases). Deletions cut 8 bases from V and 2 bases from J, with 13 bases between. The CDR3 length is 14 residues. The V gene's germline CDR1 is LNHNV and CDR2 YYDKDF (reference sequence). Written as DNA, the CDR3 is TGTGCCACCGCCGTGGGGCTCGGCAATCAGCCCCAGCATTTT. It translates to CATAVGLGNQPQHF.